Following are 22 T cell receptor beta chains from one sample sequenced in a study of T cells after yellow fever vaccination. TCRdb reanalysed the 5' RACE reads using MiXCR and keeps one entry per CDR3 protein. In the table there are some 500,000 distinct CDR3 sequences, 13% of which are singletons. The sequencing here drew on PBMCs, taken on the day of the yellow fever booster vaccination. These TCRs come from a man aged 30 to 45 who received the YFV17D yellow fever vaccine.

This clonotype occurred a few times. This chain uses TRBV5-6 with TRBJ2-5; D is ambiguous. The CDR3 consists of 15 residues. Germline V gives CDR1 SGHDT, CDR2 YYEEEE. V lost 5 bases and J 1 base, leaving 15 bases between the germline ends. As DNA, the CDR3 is TGTGCCAGCAGTCGAACCATGGACGCCCAAGAGACCCAGTACTTC. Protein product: CASSRTMDAQETQYF.

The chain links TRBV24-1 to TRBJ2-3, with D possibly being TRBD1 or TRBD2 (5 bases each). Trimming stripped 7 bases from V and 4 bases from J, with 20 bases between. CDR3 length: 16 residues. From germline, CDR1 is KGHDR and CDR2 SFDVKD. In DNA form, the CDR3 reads TGTGCCACCAGCCCCGGCGGGCAGGGTAAGGCAGATACGCAGTATTTT. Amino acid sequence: CATSPGGQGKADTQYF.

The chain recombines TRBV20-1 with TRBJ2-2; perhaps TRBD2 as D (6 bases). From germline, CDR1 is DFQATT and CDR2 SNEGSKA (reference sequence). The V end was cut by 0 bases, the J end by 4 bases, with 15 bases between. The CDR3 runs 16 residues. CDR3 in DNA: TGCAGTGCTAGAGATCAGGTGGGAGGCGTCACCGGGGAGCTGTTTTTT. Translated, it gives CSARDQVGGVTGELFF.

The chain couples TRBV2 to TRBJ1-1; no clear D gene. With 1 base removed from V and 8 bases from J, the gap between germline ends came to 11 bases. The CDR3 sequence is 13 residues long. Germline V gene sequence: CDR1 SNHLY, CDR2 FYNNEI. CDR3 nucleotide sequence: TGTGCCAGCAGTGAAGGCGTTCGGGGAGAAGCTTTCTTT. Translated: CASSEGVRGEAFF.

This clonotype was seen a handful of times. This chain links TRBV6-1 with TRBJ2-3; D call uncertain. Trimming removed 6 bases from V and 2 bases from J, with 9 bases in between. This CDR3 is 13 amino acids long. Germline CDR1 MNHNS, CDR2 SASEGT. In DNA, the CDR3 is TGTGCCAGCAGAAACCTCTACACAGATACGCAGTATTTT. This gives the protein CASRNLYTDTQYF.

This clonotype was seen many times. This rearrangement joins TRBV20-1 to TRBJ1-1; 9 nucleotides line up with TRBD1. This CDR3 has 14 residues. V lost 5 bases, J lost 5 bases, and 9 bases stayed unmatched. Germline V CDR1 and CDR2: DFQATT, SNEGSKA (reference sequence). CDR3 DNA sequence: TGCAGTGCTGCCGGACAGGGGTCGGGGACTGAAGCTTTCTTT. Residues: CSAAGQGSGTEAFF.

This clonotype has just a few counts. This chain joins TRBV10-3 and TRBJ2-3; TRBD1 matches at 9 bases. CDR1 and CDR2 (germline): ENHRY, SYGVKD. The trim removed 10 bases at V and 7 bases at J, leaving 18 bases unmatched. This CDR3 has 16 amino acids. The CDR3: CATRQPDRGSLHTQYF. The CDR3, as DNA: TGTGCCACGCGACAACCGGACAGGGGAAGTCTTCATACGCAGTATTTT.

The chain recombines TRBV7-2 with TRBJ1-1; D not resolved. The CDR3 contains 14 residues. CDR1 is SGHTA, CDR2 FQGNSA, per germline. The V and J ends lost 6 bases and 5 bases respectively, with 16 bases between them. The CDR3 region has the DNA TGTGCCAGCAGTCCGGGGTGGGGAGGGACTGAAGCTTTCTTT. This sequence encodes CASSPGWGGTEAFF.

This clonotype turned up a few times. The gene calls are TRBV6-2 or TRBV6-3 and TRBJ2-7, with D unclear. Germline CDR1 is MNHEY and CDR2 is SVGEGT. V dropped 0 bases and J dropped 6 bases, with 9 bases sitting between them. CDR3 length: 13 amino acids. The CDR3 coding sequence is TGTGCCAGCAGTTACTCGATGTGGTCCGAGCAGTACTTC. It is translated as CASSYSMWSEQYF.

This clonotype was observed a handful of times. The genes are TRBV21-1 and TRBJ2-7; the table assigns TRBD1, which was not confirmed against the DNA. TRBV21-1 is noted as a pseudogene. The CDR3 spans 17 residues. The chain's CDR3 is CASNPERQGTPGSEQYF. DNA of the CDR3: TGTGCCAGCAACCCTGAAAGACAGGGGACTCCAGGCTCCGAGCAGTACTTC.

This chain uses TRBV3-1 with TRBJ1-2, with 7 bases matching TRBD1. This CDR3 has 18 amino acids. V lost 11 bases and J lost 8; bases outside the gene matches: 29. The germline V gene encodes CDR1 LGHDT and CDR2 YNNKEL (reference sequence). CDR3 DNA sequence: TGTGCCTTCAGCCCCCGCAAACCGGGACAGAGGCAATCCAAAGGCTACACCTTC. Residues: CAFSPRKPGQRQSKGYTF. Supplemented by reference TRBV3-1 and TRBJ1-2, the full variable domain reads DTAVSQTPKYLVTQMGNDKSIKCEQNLGHDTMYWYKQDSKKFLKIMFSYNNKELIINETVPNRFSPKSPDKAHLNLHINSLELGDSAVYFCAFSPRKPGQRQSKGYTFGSGTRLTVV.

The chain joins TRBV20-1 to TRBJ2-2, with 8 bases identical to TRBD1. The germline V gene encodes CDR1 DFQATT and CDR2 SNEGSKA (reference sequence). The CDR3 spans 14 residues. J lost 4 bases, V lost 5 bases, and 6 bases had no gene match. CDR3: CSARTGWSTGELFF. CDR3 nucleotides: TGCAGTGCTCGGACAGGGTGGAGCACCGGGGAGCTGTTTTTT.

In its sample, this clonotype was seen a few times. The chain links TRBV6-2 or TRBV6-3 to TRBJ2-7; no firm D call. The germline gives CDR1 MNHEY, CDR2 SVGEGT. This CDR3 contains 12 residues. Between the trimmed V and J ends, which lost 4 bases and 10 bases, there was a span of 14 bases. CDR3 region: CASSSSYLEQYF. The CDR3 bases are TGTGCCAGCAGTTCGTCTTATCTCGAACAGTACTTC.

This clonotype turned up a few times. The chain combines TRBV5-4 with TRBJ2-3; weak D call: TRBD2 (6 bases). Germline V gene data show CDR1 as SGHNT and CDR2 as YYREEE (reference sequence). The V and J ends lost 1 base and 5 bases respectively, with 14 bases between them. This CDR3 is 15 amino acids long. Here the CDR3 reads CASSLRREQGDTQYF. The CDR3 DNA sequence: TGTGCCAGCAGCTTGCGGCGGGAACAAGGAGATACGCAGTATTTT. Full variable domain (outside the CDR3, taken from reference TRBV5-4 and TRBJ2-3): ETGVTQSPTHLIKTRGQQVTLRCSSQSGHNTVSWYQQALGQGPQFIFQYYREEENGRGNFPPRFSGLQFPNYSSELNVNALELDDSALYLCASSLRREQGDTQYFGPGTRLTVL.

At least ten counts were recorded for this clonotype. CDR3 DNA: TGTGCCAGCAGCATGGGGACCCGTGGGACTGAAGCTTTCTTT. Residues: CASSMGTRGTEAFF. This sequence joins TRBV7-9 and TRBJ1-1, with a possible D match to TRBD1 (5 bases). The CDR3 totals 14 residues. With 5 bases removed from V and 5 bases from J, the gap between germline ends came to 15 bases. Germline assignment: CDR1 SEHNR and CDR2 FQNEAQ (reference sequence).

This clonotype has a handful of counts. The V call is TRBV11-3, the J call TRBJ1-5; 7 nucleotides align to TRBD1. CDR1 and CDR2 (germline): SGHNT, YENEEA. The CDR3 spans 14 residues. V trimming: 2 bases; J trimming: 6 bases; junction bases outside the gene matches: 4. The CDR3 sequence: CASSLKGAVQPQHF. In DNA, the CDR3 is TGTGCCAGCAGCTTAAAGGGGGCCGTTCAGCCCCAGCATTTT.

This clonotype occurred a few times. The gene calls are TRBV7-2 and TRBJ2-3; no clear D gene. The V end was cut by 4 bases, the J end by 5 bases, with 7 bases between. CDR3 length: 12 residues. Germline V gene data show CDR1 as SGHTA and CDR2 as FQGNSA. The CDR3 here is CASSSAEDTQYF. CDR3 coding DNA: TGTGCCAGCAGCTCCGCCGAAGATACGCAGTATTTT.

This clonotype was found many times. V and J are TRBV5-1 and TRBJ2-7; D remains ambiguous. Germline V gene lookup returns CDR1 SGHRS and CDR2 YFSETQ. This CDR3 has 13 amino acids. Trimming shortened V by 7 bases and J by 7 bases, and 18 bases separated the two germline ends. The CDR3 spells CASAEVFGTEQYF. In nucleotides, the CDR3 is TGCGCCAGCGCGGAAGTCTTCGGTACTGAGCAGTACTTC.

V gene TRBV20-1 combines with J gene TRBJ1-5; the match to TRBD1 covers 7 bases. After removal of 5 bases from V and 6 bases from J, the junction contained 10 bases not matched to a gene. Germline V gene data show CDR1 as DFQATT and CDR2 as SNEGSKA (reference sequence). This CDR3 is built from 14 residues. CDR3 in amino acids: CSAGTERVSQPQHF. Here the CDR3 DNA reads TGCAGTGCTGGGACAGAGAGGGTCAGTCAGCCCCAGCATTTT.

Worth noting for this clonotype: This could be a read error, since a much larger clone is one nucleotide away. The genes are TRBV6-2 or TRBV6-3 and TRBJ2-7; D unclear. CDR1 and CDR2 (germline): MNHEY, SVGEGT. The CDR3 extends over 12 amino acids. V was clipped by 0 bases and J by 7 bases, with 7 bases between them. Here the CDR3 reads CASSYSEAEQYF. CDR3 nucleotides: TGTGCCAGCAGTTACTCGGAAGCGGAGCAGTACTTC.

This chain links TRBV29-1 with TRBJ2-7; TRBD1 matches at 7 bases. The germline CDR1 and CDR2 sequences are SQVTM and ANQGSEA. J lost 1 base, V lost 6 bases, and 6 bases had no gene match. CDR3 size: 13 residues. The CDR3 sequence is CSVDRSGSYEQYF. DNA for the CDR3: TGCAGCGTGGACAGGAGTGGGTCCTACGAGCAGTACTTC.

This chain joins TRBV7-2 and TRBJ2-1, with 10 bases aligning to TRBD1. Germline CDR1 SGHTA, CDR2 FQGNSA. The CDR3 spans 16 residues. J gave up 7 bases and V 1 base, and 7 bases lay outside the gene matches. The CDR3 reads CASSLDPGQGLNEQFF. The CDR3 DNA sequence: TGTGCCAGCAGCTTAGATCCGGGACAGGGGTTAAATGAGCAGTTCTTC.